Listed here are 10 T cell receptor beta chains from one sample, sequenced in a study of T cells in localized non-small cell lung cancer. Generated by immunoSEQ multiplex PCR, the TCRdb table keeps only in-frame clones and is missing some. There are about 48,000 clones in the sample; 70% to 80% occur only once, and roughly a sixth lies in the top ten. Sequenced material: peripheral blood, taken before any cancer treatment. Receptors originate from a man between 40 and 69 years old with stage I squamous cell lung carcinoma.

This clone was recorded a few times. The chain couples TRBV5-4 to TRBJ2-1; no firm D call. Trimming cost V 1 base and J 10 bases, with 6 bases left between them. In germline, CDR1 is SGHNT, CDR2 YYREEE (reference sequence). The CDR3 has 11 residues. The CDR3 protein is CASSLLGEQFF. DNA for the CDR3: TGTGCCAGCAGCTTGCTAGGAGAGCAGTTCTTC.

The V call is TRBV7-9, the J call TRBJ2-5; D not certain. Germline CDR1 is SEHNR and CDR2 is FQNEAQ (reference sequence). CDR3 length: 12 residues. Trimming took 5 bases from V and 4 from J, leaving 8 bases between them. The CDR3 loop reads CASSASGETQYF. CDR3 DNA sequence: TGTGCCAGCAGCGCGTCGGGAGAGACCCAGTACTTC.

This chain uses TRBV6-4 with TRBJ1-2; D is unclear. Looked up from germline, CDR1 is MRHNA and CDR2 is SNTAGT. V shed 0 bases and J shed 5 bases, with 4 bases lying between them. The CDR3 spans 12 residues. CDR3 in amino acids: CASSDSDYGYTF. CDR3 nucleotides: TGTGCCAGCAGTGACTCAGATTATGGCTACACCTTC.

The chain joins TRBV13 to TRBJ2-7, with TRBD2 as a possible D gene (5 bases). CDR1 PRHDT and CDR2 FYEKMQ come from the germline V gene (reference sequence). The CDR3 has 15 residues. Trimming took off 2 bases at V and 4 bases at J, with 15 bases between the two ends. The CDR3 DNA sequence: TGTGCCAGCAGCTTACTTGCGACGGAGGCGTACGAGCAGTACTTC. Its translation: CASSLLATEAYEQYF.

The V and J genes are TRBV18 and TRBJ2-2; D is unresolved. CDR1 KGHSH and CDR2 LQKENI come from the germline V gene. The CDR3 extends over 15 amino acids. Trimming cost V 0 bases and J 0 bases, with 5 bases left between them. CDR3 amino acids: CASSPPGSNTGELFF. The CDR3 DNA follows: TGTGCCAGCTCACCACCAGGTTCGAACACCGGGGAGCTGTTTTTT.

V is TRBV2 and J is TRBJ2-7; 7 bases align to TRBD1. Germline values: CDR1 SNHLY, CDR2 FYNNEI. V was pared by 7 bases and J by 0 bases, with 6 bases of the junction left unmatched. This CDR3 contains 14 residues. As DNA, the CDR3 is TGTGCCAGCACCCCGGGACAGAGCTCCTACGAGCAGTACTTC. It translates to CASTPGQSSYEQYF.

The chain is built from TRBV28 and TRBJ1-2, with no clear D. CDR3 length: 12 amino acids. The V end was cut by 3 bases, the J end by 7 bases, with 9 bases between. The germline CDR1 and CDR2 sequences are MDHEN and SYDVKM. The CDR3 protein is CASSFRRGGYTF. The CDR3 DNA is TGTGCCAGCAGTTTTCGGAGAGGTGGCTACACCTTC.

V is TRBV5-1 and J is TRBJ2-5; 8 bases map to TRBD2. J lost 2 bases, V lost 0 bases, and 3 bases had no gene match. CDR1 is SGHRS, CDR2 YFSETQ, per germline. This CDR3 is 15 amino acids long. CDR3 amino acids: CASSLAGGLQETQYF. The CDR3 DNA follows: TGCGCCAGCAGCTTGGCGGGGGGGTTACAAGAGACCCAGTACTTC.

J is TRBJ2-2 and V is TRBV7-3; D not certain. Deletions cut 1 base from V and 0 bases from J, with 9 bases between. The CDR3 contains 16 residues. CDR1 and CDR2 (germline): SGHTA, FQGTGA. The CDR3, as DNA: TGTGCCAGCAGCTTAAAAGCTACCCCGAACACCGGGGAGCTGTTTTTT. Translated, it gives CASSLKATPNTGELFF.

The CDR3 DNA reads as TGTGCCAGCAGCTCAAACCCCATCACAGATACGCAGTATTTT. It translates to CASSSNPITDTQYF. The chain links TRBV7-6 to TRBJ2-3; D is unclear. In germline, CDR1 is SGHVS, CDR2 FNYEAQ. V dropped 4 bases and J dropped 2 bases, with 10 bases sitting between them. This CDR3 has 14 amino acids.